The 8 T cell receptor beta chains below come from one sample, sequenced in a study of cytomegalovirus exposure and HLA in healthy donors. The PCR made use of 60 Vbeta and 13 Jbeta primers. Data came from immunoSEQ multiplex PCR; TCRdb stores just in-frame clones and leaves some out. Here the sample spans some 120,000 clones, around 78% being singletons. Sample: PBMCs. Receptors originate from a woman aged 40-49 years in good health and CMV-seronegative.

The genes are TRBV9 and TRBJ2-3, with 8 bases lining up with TRBD2. After removal of 4 bases from V and 2 bases from J, the junction contained 6 bases not matched to a gene. Germline values: CDR1 SGDLS, CDR2 YYNGEE. The length of the CDR3 is 15 residues. The CDR3 loop reads CASSPIAGITDTQYF. The DNA for the CDR3 is TGTGCCAGCAGCCCCATAGCGGGGATCACAGATACGCAGTATTTT.

This sequence joins TRBV27 and TRBJ2-1; tentatively, D is TRBD2 (5 bases). Trimming stripped 0 bases from V and 7 bases from J, with 7 bases between. Germline CDR1 reads MNHEY; CDR2 reads SMNVEV (reference sequence). CDR3 size: 13 residues. The DNA of the CDR3 is TGTGCCAGCAGTTTATCGCGGAGGAATGAGCAGTTCTTC. It yields the protein CASSLSRRNEQFF.

J is TRBJ1-4 and V is TRBV25-1, with a tentative D call TRBD1 (5 bases). There are 13 residues in the CDR3. CDR1 is MGHDK and CDR2 is SYGVNS in the germline V gene. V gave up 4 bases and J gave up 7 bases, with 10 bases separating them. The CDR3 sequence is CASSGRVREKLFF. CDR3 in DNA: TGTGCCAGCAGTGGCAGGGTACGTGAAAAACTGTTTTTT.

The table lists this clone with a count of one. The chain uses TRBV5-1 and TRBJ2-7; 10 bases agree with TRBD2. There are 15 residues in the CDR3. From germline, CDR1 is SGHRS and CDR2 YFSETQ. The V and J ends lost 1 base and 6 bases, in that order; junction bases with no gene match: 7. The CDR3 DNA reads as TGCGCCAGCAGCTTGCGCCTAGCGGGAGAGGGCGAGCAGTACTTC. Translated, it gives CASSLRLAGEGEQYF.

V and J are TRBV7-2 and TRBJ2-4, with D uncertain. The ends were cut back, 1 base at V and 4 bases at J, with 8 bases in the middle. The CDR3 totals 14 residues. Looked up from germline, CDR1 is SGHTA and CDR2 is FQGNSA. The CDR3 spells CASSLGRAKNIQYF. The CDR3 coding sequence is TGTGCCAGCAGCTTAGGGAGAGCGAAAAACATTCAGTACTTC.

The chain joins TRBV6-7 to TRBJ1-4; perhaps TRBD1 as D (6 bases). TRBV6-7 is treated as an ORF (open reading frame) with a function not yet certain. Between the trimmed V and J ends, which lost 6 bases and 2 bases, there was a span of 22 bases. This CDR3 spans 18 amino acids. The CDR3 protein is CASRPPTPNRATNEKLFF. The CDR3 nucleotides are TGTGCCAGCAGGCCCCCTACCCCCAACAGGGCTACTAATGAAAAACTGTTTTTT.

As DNA, the CDR3 is TGTGCCAGCAGTGTAAACTCCAAAGAGACCCAGTACTTC. It is translated as CASSVNSKETQYF. V and J are TRBV2 and TRBJ2-5; no reliable D call. V was shortened by 4 bases and J by 3 bases, with 9 bases between the two germline ends. This CDR3 is built from 13 residues. The germline gives CDR1 SNHLY, CDR2 FYNNEI.

V is TRBV25-1 and J is TRBJ1-5, with D tentatively TRBD1 (5 bases). The CDR3 loop spans 14 amino acids. Deletions cut 6 bases from V and 6 bases from J, with 15 bases between. Germline V gene data show CDR1 as MGHDK and CDR2 as SYGVNS. CDR3 region: CASSNTGLGQPQHF. The CDR3 coding sequence is TGTGCCAGCAGCAATACAGGATTAGGTCAGCCCCAGCATTTT. The full variable domain, its missing parts supplied by reference TRBV25-1 and TRBJ1-5, is EADIYQTPRYLVIGTGKKITLECSQTMGHDKMYWYQQDPGMELHLIHYSYGVNSTEKGDLSSESTVSRIRTEHFPLTLESARPSHTSQYLCASSNTGLGQPQHFGDGTRLSIL.